Listed here are 31 T cell receptor beta chains from one sample, sequenced in a study of cytotoxic CD8 clonotypes in ibrutinib-treated CLL. Here immunoSEQ multiplex PCR was the method, and the copy in TCRdb shows in-frame clones only, minus some. The sample contains approximately 340,000 clones, roughly 67% of which appear only once. Sequences were derived from PBMCs, sampled after 36 months of ibrutinib treatment. These receptors were collected from a human donor with chronic lymphocytic leukemia.

This clone has a handful of counts. This chain connects TRBV29-1 to TRBJ2-1; D may be TRBD2 (5 bases). Trimming stripped 4 bases from V and 0 bases from J, with 13 bases between. The length of the CDR3 is 15 residues. Germline loops: CDR1 SQVTM, CDR2 ANQGSEA. CDR3 residues: CSVGSGKGSYNEQFF. CDR3 nucleotides: TGCAGCGTTGGTTCCGGGAAGGGCTCCTACAATGAGCAGTTCTTC.

The chain employs TRBV19 and TRBJ1-5, with 10 bases identical to TRBD1. Trimming cost V 3 bases and J 2 bases; bases outside gene matches: 7. The CDR3 sequence is 17 residues long. The germline CDR1 and CDR2 sequences are LNHDA and SQIVND (reference sequence). CDR3 sequence (DNA): TGTGCCAGTAGTATTGGGACAGGGGATGCGCGCAATCAGCCCCAGCATTTT. Its protein product is CASSIGTGDARNQPQHF.

The chain has TRBV20-1 and TRBJ2-3, with D tentatively TRBD1 or TRBD2 (5 bases each). There are 11 residues in the CDR3. CDR1 is DFQATT and CDR2 is SNEGSKA in the germline V gene (reference sequence). Trimming took 1 base from V and 14 from J, leaving 13 bases between them. CDR3 bases: TGCAGTGCTAGAGGAGGGGCAAGGATGTATTTT. As protein: CSARGGARMYF.

This CDR3 is CASSPRTGASTDTQYF. The CDR3 region has the DNA TGTGCCAGCAGTCCTAGGACAGGAGCTAGCACAGATACGCAGTATTTT. The chain is built from TRBV6-6 and TRBJ2-3; the match to TRBD1 covers 7 bases. After removal of 5 bases from V and 0 bases from J, the junction contained 8 bases not matched to a gene. This CDR3 comprises 16 residues. Germline-derived CDR1 and CDR2 are MNHNY and SVGAGI (reference sequence).

The chain links TRBV9 to TRBJ2-2, with 11 bases aligning to TRBD1. Germline values: CDR1 SGDLS, CDR2 YYNGEE. Unmatched junction bases numbered 5, after V lost 4 bases and J lost 3 bases. This CDR3 comprises 16 residues. The DNA for the CDR3 is TGTGCCAGCAGCCCAAGGACAGGGGGCTACACCGGGGAGCTGTTTTTT. Translated, it gives CASSPRTGGYTGELFF.

The table lists this clone with a few counts. This chain uses TRBV6-6 with TRBJ1-1; D not resolved. The CDR3 runs to 14 residues. V was cut by 2 bases and J by 3 bases, with 10 bases left in between. Germline CDR1 is MNHNY and CDR2 is SVGAGI (reference sequence). This CDR3 reads CASSYLNTYTEAFF. The CDR3 coding sequence is TGTGCCAGCAGTTACCTCAACACCTACACTGAAGCTTTCTTT.

The CDR3 region has the DNA TGTGCCAGCAGTTCACGTAGTGTCGGCAATGAGCAGTTCTTC. This encodes CASSSRSVGNEQFF. This chain joins TRBV9 and TRBJ2-1; D is unresolved. CDR3 length: 14 residues. V shed 5 bases and J shed 6 bases, with 15 bases lying between them. Germline V gives CDR1 SGDLS, CDR2 YYNGEE.

The rearrangement uses TRBV5-1 and TRBJ1-1; perhaps TRBD1 as D (6 bases). CDR3 length: 15 residues. Trimming removed 4 bases at V and 0 bases at J, with 13 bases between. Germline CDR1 SGHRS, CDR2 YFSETQ. CDR3 in amino acids: CASSQTDRLNTEAFF. Written as DNA, the CDR3 is TGCGCCAGCAGCCAAACCGACAGGTTGAACACTGAAGCTTTCTTT.

This chain links TRBV4-3 with TRBJ2-7; 9 nucleotides agree with TRBD1. In germline, CDR1 is LGHNA, CDR2 YSLEER. Trimming removed 3 bases from V and 10 bases from J; junction bases left unmatched: 7. The CDR3 runs 13 residues. The CDR3 loop reads CASSQDRGLSQYF. CDR3 nucleotides: TGCGCCAGCAGCCAGGACAGGGGATTGAGTCAGTACTTC.

CDR3 sequence (DNA): TGTGCCAGCTCACCACACAGGACAGGCCCCTCCTACAATGAGCAGTTCTTC. Protein product: CASSPHRTGPSYNEQFF. The rearrangement links TRBV18 to TRBJ2-1, with 7 bases aligning to TRBD1. In germline, CDR1 is KGHSH, CDR2 LQKENI. CDR3 length: 17 amino acids. V trimming: 1 base; J trimming: 0 bases; junction bases outside the gene matches: 6.

The chain combines TRBV10-2 with TRBJ2-3; 10 bases are a match to TRBD2. The CDR3 covers 17 residues. Trimming took 7 bases from V and 0 from J; bases not matched to a gene: 10. The germline gives CDR1 WSHSY, CDR2 SAAADI. CDR3 DNA sequence: TGCGCCAGCACCCAAACTAGCGGGACTTTTAGCACAGATACGCAGTATTTT. This translates into CASTQTSGTFSTDTQYF.

This clone was seen a handful of times. The genes are TRBV5-6 and TRBJ1-5, with D possibly matching TRBD1 (5 bases). This CDR3 is built from 14 residues. V gave up 4 bases and J gave up 7 bases, with 15 bases separating them. Germline CDR1 SGHDT, CDR2 YYEEEE. CDR3 region: CASSRDGPGQPQHF. CDR3 bases: TGTGCCAGCAGCCGGGACGGCCCCGGCCAGCCCCAGCATTTT.

This rearrangement joins TRBV18 to TRBJ2-7; the D gene is possibly TRBD1 (6 bases). The CDR3 is 13 amino acids. Germline CDR1 is KGHSH and CDR2 is LQKENI. Trimming shortened V by 3 bases and J by 4 bases, and 10 bases separated the two germline ends. CDR3 DNA sequence: TGTGCCAGCTCACCCGAACAGGGTTACGAGCAGTACTTC. This sequence encodes CASSPEQGYEQYF.

The chain links TRBV5-1 to TRBJ2-1; the D call may be TRBD1 or TRBD2 (6 bases each). Germline V gene data show CDR1 as SGHRS and CDR2 as YFSETQ. The germline V and J ends were trimmed by 4 bases and 2 bases, with 7 bases remaining between them. The CDR3 contains 13 residues. CDR3 loop: CASSGGPYNEQFF. The DNA of the CDR3 is TGCGCCAGCAGCGGGGGGCCCTACAATGAGCAGTTCTTC. Using reference TRBV5-1 and TRBJ2-1 for the parts outside the CDR3, the full variable domain is KAGVTQTPRYLIKTRGQQVTLSCSPISGHRSVSWYQQTPGQGLQFLFEYFSETQRNKGNFPGRFSGRQFSNSRSEMNVSTLELGDSALYLCASSGGPYNEQFFGPGTRLTVL.

This clone was seen a handful of times. The chain joins TRBV15 to TRBJ2-7; possible D gene TRBD2, 5 bases. Trimming took off 0 bases at V and 10 bases at J, with 13 bases between the two ends. CDR3 length: 13 amino acids. Germline V lookup: CDR1 LNHNV, CDR2 YYDKDF (reference sequence). The CDR3 nucleotides are TGTGCCACCAGCAGAGATTCTGCGGGCCCCCAGTACTTC. It encodes CATSRDSAGPQYF.

CDR3 sequence (DNA): TGTGCCAGTAGTATAGGTGGAGGGAGCGAGCAGTACTTC. It encodes CASSIGGGSEQYF. The chain couples TRBV19 to TRBJ2-7, with D possibly being TRBD2 (6 bases). Trimming pared 1 base from V and 6 bases from J, leaving 10 bases between. The CDR3 has 13 amino acids. Germline lookup yields CDR1 LNHDA and CDR2 SQIVND (reference sequence).

This clone was seen just once. The V call is TRBV6-5, the J call TRBJ1-5; D gene ambiguous. The CDR3 loop spans 15 amino acids. Deletions cut 0 bases from V and 0 bases from J, with 6 bases between. Looked up from germline, CDR1 is MNHEY and CDR2 is SVGAGI. CDR3 sequence: CASSYSRFSNQPQHF. The CDR3 DNA is TGTGCCAGCAGTTACTCGAGGTTTAGCAATCAGCCCCAGCATTTT.

The rearrangement links TRBV29-1 to TRBJ2-7, with TRBD1 matching 10 bases. This CDR3 has 16 amino acids. Germline-derived CDR1 and CDR2 are SQVTM and ANQGSEA. V shed 6 bases, J shed 2 bases, and the junction held 13 bases outside the gene matches. The CDR3, as DNA: TGCAGCGTCCGGCGTCCGGGACAGGGGTTCACCTACGAGCAGTACTTC. Amino acids: CSVRRPGQGFTYEQYF.

The CDR3 here is CATSPEGSLGDTQYF. The CDR3 region has the DNA TGTGCCACCAGCCCGGAGGGTAGTTTAGGCGATACGCAGTATTTT. The chain couples TRBV15 to TRBJ2-3; a possible D gene is TRBD2 (6 bases). V was trimmed by 5 bases and J by 6 bases, leaving 18 bases between them. Germline V CDR1 and CDR2: LNHNV, YYDKDF (reference sequence). The CDR3 sequence is 15 residues long.

The chain has TRBV4-1 and TRBJ2-3; weak D call: TRBD2 (5 bases). CDR1 and CDR2 (germline): MGHRA, YSYEKL. V lost 0 bases, J lost 3 bases, and 7 bases lay in between. CDR3 length: 14 residues. CDR3 bases: TGCGCCAGCAGCCAAGAGAGCGGAACAGATACGCAGTATTTT. Its translation is CASSQESGTDTQYF.

This clone was seen more than once but under ten times. V and J are TRBV2 and TRBJ2-5, with 9 positions matching TRBD1. The germline V gene encodes CDR1 SNHLY and CDR2 FYNNEI. The CDR3 spans 14 residues. The V and J ends lost 6 bases and 5 bases, in that order; junction bases with no gene match: 7. In DNA form, the CDR3 reads TGTGCCAGCAGGGGACAGGGTGGTCGGGAGACCCAGTACTTC. It encodes CASRGQGGRETQYF.

This clone was counted a single time. The CDR3 DNA follows: TGCGCCAGCAGCCAAGCCCGGGGGGGCGTTAAATACAATGAGCAGTTCTTC. This gives the protein CASSQARGGVKYNEQFF. The chain recombines TRBV4-1 with TRBJ2-1; 8 bases line up with TRBD2. This CDR3 comprises 17 residues. The ends lost 1 base at V and 4 bases at J; junction bases unmatched: 9. Germline V lookup: CDR1 MGHRA, CDR2 YSYEKL.

The DNA for the CDR3 is TGTGCCAGCAGCTGGCGGGCTAGCGGAGGATACAATGAGCAGTTCTTC. Amino acid sequence: CASSWRASGGYNEQFF. V usage is TRBV5-6 and J usage is TRBJ2-1, with 7 bases lining up with TRBD2. The CDR3 extends over 16 amino acids. J lost 4 bases, V lost 3 bases, and 10 bases had no gene match. Germline CDR1 SGHDT, CDR2 YYEEEE.

The gene calls are TRBV5-1 and TRBJ2-7; 8 bases line up with TRBD1. V gave up 1 base and J gave up 2 bases; unmatched junction bases: 5. Germline CDR1 reads SGHRS; CDR2 reads YFSETQ. This CDR3 region has 15 residues. As DNA, the CDR3 is TGCGCCAGCAGCTTGAGACAGGGGTCCCCCTACGAGCAGTACTTC. It specifies CASSLRQGSPYEQYF.

The chain carries TRBV7-3 and TRBJ2-2; the D is unclear. Looked up from germline, CDR1 is SGHTA and CDR2 is FQGTGA. The germline V and J ends were trimmed by 2 bases and 3 bases, with 13 bases remaining between them. There are 16 residues in the CDR3. CDR3 sequence (DNA): TGTGCCAGCAGCTTATTTGGCCTCCCCGACACCGGGGAGCTGTTTTTT. It encodes CASSLFGLPDTGELFF.

The genes are TRBV28 and TRBJ2-7; D not resolved. V lost 2 bases to trimming and J lost 2 bases, with 10 bases between them. The CDR3 consists of 14 residues. Germline V gene lookup returns CDR1 MDHEN and CDR2 SYDVKM. The CDR3 loop is CASSLEPIPYEQYF. CDR3 coding DNA: TGTGCCAGCAGTTTAGAACCGATCCCCTACGAGCAGTACTTC.

The CDR3 sequence is CASSWTPGQGAGANVLTF. CDR3 DNA sequence: TGTGCCAGCAGTTGGACTCCGGGACAGGGAGCTGGGGCCAACGTCCTGACTTTC. This chain joins TRBV2 and TRBJ2-6, with TRBD1 matching 9 bases. With 5 bases clipped from V and 2 bases from J, the junction kept 10 bases outside the gene matches. Germline V lookup: CDR1 SNHLY, CDR2 FYNNEI. CDR3 length equals 18 residues.

The chain links TRBV7-9 to TRBJ1-5; no reliable D call. The germline gives CDR1 SEHNR, CDR2 FQNEAQ (reference sequence). The CDR3 totals 15 residues. The ends were cut back, 5 bases at V and 2 bases at J, with 13 bases in the middle. The DNA of the CDR3 is TGTGCCAGCAGCGATGGACCAAACGGCAATCAGCCCCAGCATTTT. This encodes CASSDGPNGNQPQHF.

The V call is TRBV5-6, the J call TRBJ2-7, with D unresolved. Germline assignment: CDR1 SGHDT and CDR2 YYEEEE. This CDR3 region has 12 residues. The V gene lost 3 bases and the J gene lost 5 bases, with 9 bases spanning the gap. Written as DNA, the CDR3 is TGTGCCAGCAGCTCCATTCTGGACGAGCAGTACTTC. This translates into CASSSILDEQYF.

About this clone itself: Other DNA sequences in this specimen translate into the identical CDR3. The rearrangement links TRBV7-9 to TRBJ2-7, with D perhaps matching TRBD2 (6 bases). V gave up 2 bases and J gave up 5 bases, with 7 bases separating them. Germline V gene data show CDR1 as SEHNR and CDR2 as FQNEAQ (reference sequence). CDR3 length equals 12 residues. The CDR3 DNA reads TGTGCCAGCAGCTTATGGGGGGACGAGCAGTACTTC. It translates to CASSLWGDEQYF.

The rearrangement uses TRBV5-1 and TRBJ2-2; D is possibly TRBD2 (6 bases). V was trimmed by 4 bases and J by 5 bases, leaving 21 bases between them. Germline V gene data show CDR1 as SGHRS and CDR2 as YFSETQ. The CDR3 loop spans 17 amino acids. This chain's CDR3 is CASSPRASWRGTGELFF. CDR3 DNA: TGCGCCAGCAGCCCCCGGGCTAGCTGGAGGGGTACCGGGGAGCTGTTTTTT.